These 21 T cell receptor beta chains were all obtained from the same sample, sequenced in a study of blood T cell repertoires in COVID-19. Assay used: immunoSEQ multiplex PCR; TCRdb lists only in-frame clones, some missing. This sample yields hundreds of thousands of clones, of which about 80% are seen a single time; over 7.5% belongs to the top ten. Sample: peripheral blood. Receptor source: a man of 80 years or more with acute or convalescent COVID-19.

Concerning this clone itself: A single base separates this from a much larger clone, so it may be a read error. The chain recombines TRBV3-1 (or the pseudogene TRBV3-2) with TRBJ1-3; unclear D gene. Per the germline V gene, CDR1 is LGHDT and CDR2 is YNNKEL (reference sequence). The V gene lost 4 bases and the J gene lost 2 bases, with 3 bases spanning the gap. This CDR3 region has 12 residues. The chain's CDR3 is CASSPAGNTIYF. CDR3 sequence (DNA): TGTGCCAGCAGCCCTGCTGGAAACACCATATATTTT.

This chain joins TRBV19 and TRBJ1-6; TRBD1 is a possible D gene (5 bases). Germline lookup yields CDR1 LNHDA and CDR2 SQIVND (reference sequence). V lost 2 bases, J lost 7 bases, and 15 bases lay in between. The CDR3 sequence is 16 residues long. Written as DNA, the CDR3 is TGTGCCAGTAGTATACTAAATCCTAAGGGGAATTCACCCCTCCACTTT. It translates to CASSILNPKGNSPLHF.

J is TRBJ2-7 and V is TRBV2; 7 nucleotides agree with TRBD1. Germline loops: CDR1 SNHLY, CDR2 FYNNEI. CDR3 size: 12 residues. J was trimmed by 4 bases and V by 6 bases; bases with no gene match: 3. CDR3 protein: CASRPQGYEQYF. The CDR3 coding sequence is TGTGCCAGCAGGCCACAGGGGTACGAGCAGTACTTC.

The CDR3 here is CATRVGRVSSNVLTF. The CDR3 DNA follows: TGTGCCACCCGCGTCGGGAGGGTTAGTTCCAACGTCCTGACTTTC. The genes are TRBV24-1 and TRBJ2-6; TRBD2 agrees at 8 bases. This CDR3 has 15 residues. Germline lookup yields CDR1 KGHDR and CDR2 SFDVKD. Trimming at V came to 9 bases and at J to 8 bases, leaving 11 bases not matched to a gene.

The chain carries TRBV7-2 and TRBJ2-4, with D maybe TRBD1 (6 bases). The CDR3 is 15 amino acids. V lost 2 bases and J lost 0, with 8 bases in between. Per the germline V gene, CDR1 is SGHTA and CDR2 is FQGNSA. CDR3 DNA: TGTGCCAGCAGCTTAACAGGGCTAGCCAAAAACATTCAGTACTTC. This translates into CASSLTGLAKNIQYF.

The V gene is TRBV20-1, the J gene TRBJ1-1; tentatively, D is TRBD1 (6 bases). Trimming left V 6 bases short and J 5 bases short, with 19 bases between. Germline V gene data show CDR1 as DFQATT and CDR2 as SNEGSKA (reference sequence). CDR3 size: 14 residues. In nucleotides, the CDR3 is TGCAGTGCGAGTAAGGACAGAAGAATGACTGAAGCTTTCTTT. Translated, it gives CSASKDRRMTEAFF.

The V gene is TRBV30, the J gene TRBJ2-7, with TRBD1 identical over 8 bases. Trimming took 4 bases from V and 4 from J; bases not matched to a gene: 12. Germline CDR1 GTSNPN, CDR2 SVGIG (reference sequence). The CDR3 is 15 residues long. In nucleotides, the CDR3 is TGTGCCTGGAATTCCCGGGACAGGATATTGTACGAGCAGTACTTC. The encoded protein is CAWNSRDRILYEQYF.

The J gene is TRBJ1-3, the V gene TRBV30; a weak D match, TRBD1 (5 bases). The CDR3 runs to 13 residues. Trimming pared 1 base from V and 2 bases from J, leaving 6 bases between. Germline V gene sequence: CDR1 GTSNPN, CDR2 SVGIG (reference sequence). The CDR3, as DNA: TGTGCCTGGAGTGGACAGCCTGGAAACACCATATATTTT. Translating it yields CAWSGQPGNTIYF.

This chain connects TRBV19 to TRBJ1-6; TRBD1 agrees at 8 bases. The CDR3 is made up of 15 amino acids. Germline V gene data show CDR1 as LNHDA and CDR2 as SQIVND (reference sequence). V lost 6 bases and J lost 9; bases outside the gene matches: 10. The CDR3 loop reads CASSRGQGLSSPLHF. The CDR3 DNA is TGTGCCAGTAGCCGCGGACAGGGTTTGAGTTCACCCCTCCACTTT.

The rearrangement uses TRBV7-2 and TRBJ2-5; 9 nucleotides line up with TRBD1. Trimming removed 4 bases from V and 2 bases from J; junction bases left unmatched: 5. The CDR3 is 15 amino acids. The germline V gene has CDR1 SGHTA and CDR2 FQGNSA. The CDR3 DNA reads as TGTGCCAGCAGCTCCTGGGACAGGGTACAAGAGACCCAGTACTTC. Amino acid sequence: CASSSWDRVQETQYF.

The chain carries TRBV5-1 and TRBJ1-6, with TRBD1 matching over 7 bases. After removal of 3 bases from V and 10 bases from J, the junction contained 16 bases not matched to a gene. The CDR3 is made up of 17 amino acids. Looked up from germline, CDR1 is SGHRS and CDR2 is YFSETQ. CDR3 protein: CASSSTRYRGVLSPLHF. The DNA for the CDR3 is TGCGCCAGCAGCTCCACCAGGTACAGGGGAGTTCTATCACCCCTCCACTTT.

The chain uses TRBV7-2 and TRBJ1-5, with a tentative D call TRBD1 (5 bases). V was pared by 2 bases and J by 5 bases, with 7 bases between. The CDR3 length is 13 residues. Germline V lookup: CDR1 SGHTA, CDR2 FQGNSA. DNA of the CDR3: TGTGCCAGCAGCTTACAGGGATATCAGCCCCAGCATTTT. Residues: CASSLQGYQPQHF. Drawing the rest from reference TRBV7-2 and TRBJ1-5, the complete variable domain is GAGVSQSPSNKVTEKGKDVELRCDPISGHTALYWYRQSLGQGLEFLIYFQGNSAPDKSGLPSDRFSAERTGGSVSTLTIQRTQQEDSAVYLCASSLQGYQPQHFGDGTRLSIL.

As DNA, the CDR3 is TGTGCCAGCAGCAGGACAGGGTTCTTTGGCTACACCTTC. Translating it yields CASSRTGFFGYTF. The chain is built from TRBV28 and TRBJ1-2, with 8 bases lining up with TRBD1. Germline V gene sequence: CDR1 MDHEN, CDR2 SYDVKM. The CDR3 runs 13 residues. V trimming: 6 bases; J trimming: 7 bases; junction bases outside the gene matches: 7.

V usage is TRBV5-1 and J usage is TRBJ1-1; TRBD1 aligns across 7 bases. CDR1 is SGHRS and CDR2 is YFSETQ in the germline V gene. Unmatched junction bases numbered 10, after V lost 5 bases and J lost 0 bases. This CDR3 contains 16 residues. CDR3 sequence (DNA): TGCGCCAGCAGTTCCCGACAGGGACGCGTGAACACTGAAGCTTTCTTT. Protein product: CASSSRQGRVNTEAFF.

The J gene is TRBJ2-5, the V gene TRBV25-1; no clear D. V lost 2 bases to trimming and J lost 5 bases, with 12 bases between them. The CDR3 is 14 residues long. Germline CDR1 is MGHDK and CDR2 is SYGVNS. DNA for the CDR3: TGTGCCAGCAGTGAAACAGTAGGATATGAGACCCAGTACTTC. Protein product: CASSETVGYETQYF. Variable domain in full (rest from reference TRBV25-1 and TRBJ2-5): EADIYQTPRYLVIGTGKKITLECSQTMGHDKMYWYQQDPGMELHLIHYSYGVNSTEKGDLSSESTVSRIRTEHFPLTLESARPSHTSQYLCASSETVGYETQYFGPGTRLLVL.

CDR3 region: CASSPGGSYNEQFF. The CDR3 DNA reads TGTGCCAGCAGTCCAGGGGGGTCCTACAATGAGCAGTTCTTC. The chain couples TRBV27 to TRBJ2-1, with D perhaps TRBD1 (7 bases). The CDR3 has 14 amino acids. Trimming cost V 5 bases and J 1 base, with 9 bases left between them. The V gene's germline CDR1 is MNHEY and CDR2 SMNVEV (reference sequence).

The V gene is TRBV12-3 or TRBV12-4, the J gene TRBJ2-7; D remains unclear. The CDR3 loop spans 13 amino acids. Trimming took off 2 bases at V and 3 bases at J, with 8 bases between the two ends. The CDR3 DNA is TGTGCCAGCAGTTTAAGTGGCGGCTACGAGCAGTACTTC. It codes for CASSLSGGYEQYF.

The V gene is TRBV5-6, the J gene TRBJ2-7; possible D gene TRBD1, 5 bases. V was cut by 4 bases and J by 9 bases, with 11 bases left in between. Germline assignment: CDR1 SGHDT and CDR2 YYEEEE. The CDR3 runs 11 residues. CDR3 in amino acids: CASSHNDRQYF. The CDR3, as DNA: TGTGCCAGCAGCCATAACGACAGGCAGTACTTC. Full variable domain (missing parts from reference TRBV5-6 and TRBJ2-7): DAGVTQSPTHLIKTRGQQVTLRCSPKSGHDTVSWYQQALGQGPQFIFQYYEEEERQRGNFPDRFSGHQFPNYSSELNVNALLLGDSALYLCASSHNDRQYFGPGTRLTVT.

The chain recombines TRBV27 with TRBJ2-2, with a possible D match to TRBD1 (6 bases). CDR3 size: 17 residues. Germline CDR1 MNHEY, CDR2 SMNVEV (reference sequence). With 0 bases removed from V and 3 bases from J, the gap between germline ends came to 14 bases. CDR3 coding DNA: TGTGCCAGCAGTTTATCGGTTCGGGCAGGGGACACCGGGGAGCTGTTTTTT. Translation gives CASSLSVRAGDTGELFF.

The chain carries TRBV18 and TRBJ1-1; 9 bases line up with TRBD1. Germline lookup yields CDR1 KGHSH and CDR2 LQKENI. V was clipped by 6 bases and J by 0 bases; unmatched bases: 5. The CDR3 length is 15 residues. CDR3 in amino acids: CASSRDREMNTEAFF. As DNA, the CDR3 is TGTGCCAGCTCGAGGGACAGGGAAATGAACACTGAAGCTTTCTTT.

The rearrangement links TRBV11-2 to TRBJ1-4; tentatively, D is TRBD1 (5 bases). Looked up from germline, CDR1 is SGHAT and CDR2 is FQNNGV. The CDR3 spans 15 residues. The V gene lost 5 bases and the J gene lost 10 bases, with 20 bases spanning the gap. The CDR3 DNA reads as TGTGCCAGCAGCCCCGGGGGGGAAGGGTGGAGAAAACTGTTTTTT. Translating gives CASSPGGEGWRKLFF.